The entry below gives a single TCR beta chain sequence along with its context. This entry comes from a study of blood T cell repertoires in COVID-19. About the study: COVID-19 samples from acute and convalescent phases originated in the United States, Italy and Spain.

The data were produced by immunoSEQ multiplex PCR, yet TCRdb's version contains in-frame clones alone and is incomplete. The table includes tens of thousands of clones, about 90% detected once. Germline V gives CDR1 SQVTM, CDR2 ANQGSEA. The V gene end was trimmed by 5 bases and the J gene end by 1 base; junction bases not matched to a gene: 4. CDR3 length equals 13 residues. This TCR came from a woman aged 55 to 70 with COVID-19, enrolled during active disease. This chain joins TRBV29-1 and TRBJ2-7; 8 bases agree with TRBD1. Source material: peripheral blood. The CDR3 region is CSVTTGGSYEQYF. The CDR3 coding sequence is TGCAGCGTTACAACAGGGGGGTCCTACGAGCAGTACTTC.